This TCR beta chain emerged from a study of T cell changes during pregnancy in multiple sclerosis (dated by TCRdb to about 2019). Context from the whole study: The study examined how the T cell repertoire changed over the course of pregnancy in women with multiple sclerosis.

The germline V end is reduced by 3 bases and the J end by 10 bases; junction bases left unmatched: 6. The CDR1 and CDR2 encoded by the germline V gene are MRHNA and SNTAGT. CDR3 length: 14 amino acids, cysteine to phenylalanine. The retained sequence is limited to the CDR3, 42 bases, with the frame set at the first base. Remarks on this clone: Its antigen has not been determined. No per-base quality is available; no much larger clone lies one base away.

The library came from the immunoSEQ multiplex PCR assay. Entries here come from immuneACCESS through TCRdb and include only in-frame sequences with V and J called. Some clones fail to appear in such tables; in the studies checked, an unresolved V gene covers under half of the shortfall, and the cause of the remainder is unknown. For this sample the table gives about 62,000 clones, of which about nine tenths were detected only once. Clones ranked in the top ten supply less than 3% of the sample. This receptor chain uses TRBV6-4 and TRBJ2-1, and TRBD1 aligns with 10 junction nucleotides. Sequences were derived from peripheral blood, sampled in the second trimester of pregnancy. The sequence was obtained from a female donor in good health, enrolled as a control in a pregnancy study. The DNA sequence follows: TGTGCCAGCAGTGAAGGGACAGGGGTGAACGAGCAGTTCTTC. This gives the protein CASSEGTGVNEQFF.